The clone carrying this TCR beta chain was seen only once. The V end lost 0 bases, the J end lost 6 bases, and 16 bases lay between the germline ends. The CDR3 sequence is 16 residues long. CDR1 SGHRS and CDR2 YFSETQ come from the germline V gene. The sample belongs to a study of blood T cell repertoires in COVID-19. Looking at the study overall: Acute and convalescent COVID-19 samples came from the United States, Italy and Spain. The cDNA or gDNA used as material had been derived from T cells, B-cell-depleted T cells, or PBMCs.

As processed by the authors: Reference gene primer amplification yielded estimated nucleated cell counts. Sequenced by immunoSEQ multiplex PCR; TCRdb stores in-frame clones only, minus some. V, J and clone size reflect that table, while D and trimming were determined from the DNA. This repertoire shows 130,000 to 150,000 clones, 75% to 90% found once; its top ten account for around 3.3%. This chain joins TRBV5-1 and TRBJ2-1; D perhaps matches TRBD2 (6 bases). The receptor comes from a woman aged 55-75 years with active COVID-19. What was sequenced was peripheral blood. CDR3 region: CASSLEAGRFTNEQFF. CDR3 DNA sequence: TGCGCCAGCAGCTTGGAGGCGGGACGATTTACCAATGAGCAGTTCTTC.